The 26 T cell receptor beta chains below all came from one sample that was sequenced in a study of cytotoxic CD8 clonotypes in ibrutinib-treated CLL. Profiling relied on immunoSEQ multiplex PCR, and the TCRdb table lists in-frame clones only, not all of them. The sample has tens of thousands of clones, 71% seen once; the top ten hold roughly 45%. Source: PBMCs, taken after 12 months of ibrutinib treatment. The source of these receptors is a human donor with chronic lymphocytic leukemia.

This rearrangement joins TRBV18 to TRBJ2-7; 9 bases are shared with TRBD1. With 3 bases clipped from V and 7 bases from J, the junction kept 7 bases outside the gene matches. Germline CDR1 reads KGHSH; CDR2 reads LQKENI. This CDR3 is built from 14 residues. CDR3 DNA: TGTGCCAGCTCACCCGGGACAGGGATGCGGGAGCAGTACTTC. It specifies CASSPGTGMREQYF. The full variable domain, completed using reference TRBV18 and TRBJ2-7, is NAGVMQNPRHLVRRRGQEARLRCSPMKGHSHVYWYRQLPEEGLKFMVYLQKENIIDESGMPKERFSAEFPKEGPSILRIQQVVRGDSAAYFCASSPGTGMREQYFGPGTRLTVT.

CDR3 coding DNA: TGTGCCAGCAGCTTAGATAGTTTCGCGGGAGGTACCTACGAGCAGTACTTC. Its protein is CASSLDSFAGGTYEQYF. This chain connects TRBV7-6 to TRBJ2-7; TRBD2 matches 8 bases. V lost 1 base and J lost 2; bases outside the gene matches: 10. Looked up from germline, CDR1 is SGHVS and CDR2 is FNYEAQ. This CDR3 has 17 amino acids.

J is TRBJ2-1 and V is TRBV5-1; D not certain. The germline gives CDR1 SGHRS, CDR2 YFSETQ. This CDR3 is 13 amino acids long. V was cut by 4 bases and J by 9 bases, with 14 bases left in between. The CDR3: CASSPTAGGEQFF. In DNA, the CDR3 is TGCGCCAGCAGCCCCACGGCCGGCGGTGAGCAGTTCTTC.

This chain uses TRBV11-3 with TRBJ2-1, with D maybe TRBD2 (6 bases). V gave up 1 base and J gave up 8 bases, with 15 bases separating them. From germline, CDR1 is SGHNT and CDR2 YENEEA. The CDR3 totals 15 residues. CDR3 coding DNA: TGTGCCAGCAGCTTAGTCTCGACTAGTGGGCATGAGCAGTTCTTC. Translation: CASSLVSTSGHEQFF.

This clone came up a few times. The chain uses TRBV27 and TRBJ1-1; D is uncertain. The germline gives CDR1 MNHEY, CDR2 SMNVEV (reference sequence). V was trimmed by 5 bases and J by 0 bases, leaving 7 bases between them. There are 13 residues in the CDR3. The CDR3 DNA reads TGTGCCAGCAGTATAAAAGTGAACACTGAAGCTTTCTTT. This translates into CASSIKVNTEAFF.

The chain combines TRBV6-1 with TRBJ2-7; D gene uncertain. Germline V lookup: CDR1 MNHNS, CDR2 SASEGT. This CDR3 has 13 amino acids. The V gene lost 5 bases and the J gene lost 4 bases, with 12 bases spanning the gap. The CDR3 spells CASSRAGLYEQYF. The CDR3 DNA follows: TGTGCCAGCAGTCGAGCTGGATTATACGAGCAGTACTTC.

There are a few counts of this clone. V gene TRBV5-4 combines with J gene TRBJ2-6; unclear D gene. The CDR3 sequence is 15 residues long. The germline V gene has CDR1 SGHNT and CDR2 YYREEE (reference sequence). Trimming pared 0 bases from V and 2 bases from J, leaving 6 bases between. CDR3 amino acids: CASSLVVPGANVLTF. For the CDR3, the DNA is TGTGCCAGCAGCTTGGTGGTCCCTGGGGCCAACGTCCTGACTTTC.

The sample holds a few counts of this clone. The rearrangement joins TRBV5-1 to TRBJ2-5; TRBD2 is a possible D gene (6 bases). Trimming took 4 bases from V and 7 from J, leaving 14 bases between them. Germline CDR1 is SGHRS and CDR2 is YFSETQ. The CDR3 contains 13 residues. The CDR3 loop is CASSGGGETTQYF. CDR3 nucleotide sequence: TGCGCCAGCAGCGGGGGAGGCGAAACGACCCAGTACTTC.

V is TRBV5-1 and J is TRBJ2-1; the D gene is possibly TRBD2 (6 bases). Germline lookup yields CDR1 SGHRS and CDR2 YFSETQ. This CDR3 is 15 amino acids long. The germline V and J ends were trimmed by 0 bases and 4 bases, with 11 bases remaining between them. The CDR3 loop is CASSLVAEGYNEQFF. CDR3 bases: TGCGCCAGCAGCTTGGTGGCGGAGGGGTACAATGAGCAGTTCTTC.

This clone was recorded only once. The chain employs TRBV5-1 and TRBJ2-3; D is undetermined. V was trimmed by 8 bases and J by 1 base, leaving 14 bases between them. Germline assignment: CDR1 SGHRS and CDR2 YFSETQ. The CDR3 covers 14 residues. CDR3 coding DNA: TGCGCCAGTGCAGGAACGCTAGGCACAGATACGCAGTATTTT. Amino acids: CASAGTLGTDTQYF.

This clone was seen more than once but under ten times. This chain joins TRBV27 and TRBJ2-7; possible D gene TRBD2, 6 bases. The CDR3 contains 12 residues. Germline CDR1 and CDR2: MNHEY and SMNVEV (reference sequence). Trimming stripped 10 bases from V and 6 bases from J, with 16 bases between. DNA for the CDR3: TGTGCCATCCAACTCCCCGGGGGCGAGCAGTACTTC. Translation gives CAIQLPGGEQYF.

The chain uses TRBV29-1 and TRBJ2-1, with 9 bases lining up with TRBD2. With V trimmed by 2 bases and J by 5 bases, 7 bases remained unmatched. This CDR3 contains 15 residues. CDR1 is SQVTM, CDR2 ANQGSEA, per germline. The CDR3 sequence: CSVEMGLAKNNEQFF. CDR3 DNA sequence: TGCAGCGTTGAAATGGGACTAGCCAAGAACAATGAGCAGTTCTTC.

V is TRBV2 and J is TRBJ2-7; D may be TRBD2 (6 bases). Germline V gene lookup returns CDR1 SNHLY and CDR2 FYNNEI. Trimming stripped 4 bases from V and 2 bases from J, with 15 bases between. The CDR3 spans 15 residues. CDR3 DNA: TGTGCCAGCAGTGGGACCTTCGGGAGCACCTACGAGCAGTACTTC. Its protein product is CASSGTFGSTYEQYF.

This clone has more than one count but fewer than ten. CDR3 sequence (DNA): TGCGCCAGCAGAGGTACAGGGGGGACAACTAATGAAAAACTGTTTTTT. Protein sequence: CASRGTGGTTNEKLFF. The genes are TRBV5-1 and TRBJ1-4; 8 positions match TRBD1. The length of the CDR3 is 16 residues. V lost 5 bases, J lost 0 bases, and 6 bases stayed unmatched. CDR1 SGHRS and CDR2 YFSETQ come from the germline V gene.

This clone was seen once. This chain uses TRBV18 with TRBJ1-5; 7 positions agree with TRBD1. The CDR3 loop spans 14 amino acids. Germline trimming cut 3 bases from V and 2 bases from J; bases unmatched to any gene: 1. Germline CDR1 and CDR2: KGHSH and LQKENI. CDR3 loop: CASSPQGGNQPQHF. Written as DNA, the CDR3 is TGTGCCAGCTCACCTCAGGGGGGCAATCAGCCCCAGCATTTT.

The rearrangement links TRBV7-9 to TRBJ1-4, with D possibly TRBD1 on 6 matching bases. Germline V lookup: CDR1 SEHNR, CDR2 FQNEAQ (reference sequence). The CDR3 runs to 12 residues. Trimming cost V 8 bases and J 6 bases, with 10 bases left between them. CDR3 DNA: TGTGCCAGCGGGGGCCGTCATGAAAAACTGTTTTTT. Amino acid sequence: CASGGRHEKLFF.

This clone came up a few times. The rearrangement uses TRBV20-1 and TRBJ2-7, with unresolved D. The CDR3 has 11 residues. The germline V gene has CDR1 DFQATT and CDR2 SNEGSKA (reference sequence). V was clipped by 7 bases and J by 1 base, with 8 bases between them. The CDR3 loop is CSGAWSYEQYF. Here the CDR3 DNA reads TGCAGTGGTGCGTGGTCCTACGAGCAGTACTTC.

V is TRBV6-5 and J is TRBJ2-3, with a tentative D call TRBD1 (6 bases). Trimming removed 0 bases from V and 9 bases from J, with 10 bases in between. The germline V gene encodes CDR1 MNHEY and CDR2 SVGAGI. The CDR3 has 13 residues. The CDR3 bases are TGTGCCAGCAGTTACTCCGAGGGGGTGACGCAGTATTTT. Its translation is CASSYSEGVTQYF.

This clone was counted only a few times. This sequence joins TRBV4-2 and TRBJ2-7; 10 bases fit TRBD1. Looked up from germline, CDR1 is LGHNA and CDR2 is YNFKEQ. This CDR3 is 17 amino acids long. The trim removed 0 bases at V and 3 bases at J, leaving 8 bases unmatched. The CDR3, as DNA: TGTGCCAGCAGCCAAGATGGGGGACAGGGGAGTGGCTACGAGCAGTACTTC. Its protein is CASSQDGGQGSGYEQYF.

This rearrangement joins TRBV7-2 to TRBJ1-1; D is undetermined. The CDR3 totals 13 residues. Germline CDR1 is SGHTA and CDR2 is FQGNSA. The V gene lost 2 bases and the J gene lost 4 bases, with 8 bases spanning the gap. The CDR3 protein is CASSLRAVTEAFF. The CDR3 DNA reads TGTGCCAGCAGCTTAAGGGCTGTCACTGAAGCTTTCTTT.

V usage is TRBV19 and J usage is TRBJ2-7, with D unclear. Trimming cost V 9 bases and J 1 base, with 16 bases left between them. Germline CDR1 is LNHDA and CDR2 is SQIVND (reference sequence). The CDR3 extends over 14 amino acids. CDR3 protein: CASRSRQESYEQYF. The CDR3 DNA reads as TGTGCCAGCAGATCCCGGCAGGAGTCCTACGAGCAGTACTTC.

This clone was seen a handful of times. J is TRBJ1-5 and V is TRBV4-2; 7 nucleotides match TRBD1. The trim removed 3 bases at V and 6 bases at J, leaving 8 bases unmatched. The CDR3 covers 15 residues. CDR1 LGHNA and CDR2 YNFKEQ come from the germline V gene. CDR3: CASSQQGGGSQPQHF. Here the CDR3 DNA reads TGTGCCAGCAGCCAGCAGGGGGGTGGAAGTCAGCCCCAGCATTTT.

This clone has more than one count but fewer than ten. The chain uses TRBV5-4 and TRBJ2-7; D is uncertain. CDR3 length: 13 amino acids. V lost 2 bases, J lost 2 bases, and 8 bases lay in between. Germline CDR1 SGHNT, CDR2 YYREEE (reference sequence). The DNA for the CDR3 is TGTGCCAGCAGCTTTGCCGGAGCCTACGAGCAGTACTTC. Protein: CASSFAGAYEQYF.

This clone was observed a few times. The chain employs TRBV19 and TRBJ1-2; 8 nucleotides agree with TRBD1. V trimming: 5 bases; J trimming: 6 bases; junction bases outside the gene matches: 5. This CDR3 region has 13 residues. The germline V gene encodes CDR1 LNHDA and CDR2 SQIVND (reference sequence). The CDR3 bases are TGTGCCAGTAGTTTGGACAGGGTAGATGGCTACACCTTC. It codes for CASSLDRVDGYTF.

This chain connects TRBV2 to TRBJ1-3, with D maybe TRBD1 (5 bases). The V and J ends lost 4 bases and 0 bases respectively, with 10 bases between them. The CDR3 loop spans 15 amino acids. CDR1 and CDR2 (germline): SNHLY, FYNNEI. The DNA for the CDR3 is TGTGCCAGCAGTGCGGCGGGGCTCTCTGGAAACACCATATATTTT. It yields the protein CASSAAGLSGNTIYF.

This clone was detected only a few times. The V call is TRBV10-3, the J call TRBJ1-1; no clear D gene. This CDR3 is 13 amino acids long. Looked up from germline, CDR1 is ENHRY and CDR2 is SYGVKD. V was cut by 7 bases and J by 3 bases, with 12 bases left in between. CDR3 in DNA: TGTGCCATCAAGATAGTAGGTGACACTGAAGCTTTCTTT. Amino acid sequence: CAIKIVGDTEAFF.